This T cell receptor beta chain was observed in a study of molecular identifiers for immune sequencing clone quantification. Findings of the study overall: Identical TCR molecules that share a barcode could lead to an underestimation of highly expanded clone sizes.

As concerns this clonotype: Its antigen is as yet unknown. One end of the junction varies from germline; a read error may be responsible.

Naive CD8 T cells were sorted as CD8+CD4-CCR7+CD45RA+. Methods described previously, with TCR primers listed, were used for bulk TCR libraries. TCRdb recomputed calls from the PCR reads with MiXCR, one row per CDR3 protein. The table records hundreds of thousands of distinct CDR3 sequences, about 21% of them present only once. The CDR3 runs 13 residues. Germline V CDR1 and CDR2: SGHDT, YYEEEE. The sequencing sample was made of naive CD8+ T cells from blood, with Jurkat cell RNA spiked in. The sample's subset: FACS-sorted CD8+CD4-CCR7+CD45RA+ naive T cells. This rearrangement joins TRBV5-6 to TRBJ1-1; D not certain. The sequence came from a human donor in good health. Some libraries in this study had Jurkat cell RNA spiked in. The CDR3, as DNA: TGTGCCAACAGCTTGGTGTCAGGTCCTGAAGCTTTCTTT. Its translation is CANSLVSGPEAFF.